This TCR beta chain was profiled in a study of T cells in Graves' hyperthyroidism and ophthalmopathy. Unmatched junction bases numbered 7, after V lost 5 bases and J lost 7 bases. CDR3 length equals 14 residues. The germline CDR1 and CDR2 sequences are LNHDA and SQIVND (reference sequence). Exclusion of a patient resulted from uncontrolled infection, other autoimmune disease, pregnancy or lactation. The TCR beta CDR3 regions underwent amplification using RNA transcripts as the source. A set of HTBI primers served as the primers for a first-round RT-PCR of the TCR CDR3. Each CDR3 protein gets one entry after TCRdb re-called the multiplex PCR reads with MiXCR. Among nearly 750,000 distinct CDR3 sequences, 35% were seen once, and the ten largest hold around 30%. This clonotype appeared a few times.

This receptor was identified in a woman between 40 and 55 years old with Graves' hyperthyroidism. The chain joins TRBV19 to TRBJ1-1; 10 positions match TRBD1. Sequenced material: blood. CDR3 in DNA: TGTGCCAGTAGTTTTCAGGACAGGGGGGTTGAAGCTTTCTTT. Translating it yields CASSFQDRGVEAFF.